This T cell receptor beta chain is from a study of cytomegalovirus exposure and HLA in healthy donors. Study summary: From donors who were HLA-typed, an early data release held 75 million to 85 million unique TCRs.

About this clone itself: Its antigen remains unknown.

The PCR contained 60 Vbeta and 13 Jbeta primers. TCRdb keeps only in-frame clones here, not all; method: immunoSEQ multiplex PCR. This sample yields over 75,000 clones, of which roughly 70% are seen a single time; approximately 2.3% belongs to the top ten. Germline V gene lookup returns CDR1 SGHTA and CDR2 FQGNSA. The length of the CDR3 is 14 residues. Losses at the gene ends were 5 bases for V and 6 bases for J; bases not matched to a gene: 7. Regarding the study as a whole: As a later analysis revealed, most CMV-associated TCR beta chains appeared HLA-restricted. Some 17,000 TCR beta sequences were associated with HLA alleles at 0.05 false discovery rate in a later analysis.

This TCR derives from a man aged 30 to 39 in good health and CMV-seronegative. The chain couples TRBV7-2 to TRBJ2-1; 7 positions match TRBD1. The sample consisted of PBMCs. The CDR3 DNA reads as TGTGCCAGCAGCCGCCGCAGGGGGACCAATGAGCAGTTCTTC. Translated: CASSRRRGTNEQFF. The variable domain in full, with the rest retrieved from reference TRBV7-2 and TRBJ2-1, is GAGVSQSPSNKVTEKGKDVELRCDPISGHTALYWYRQSLGQGLEFLIYFQGNSAPDKSGLPSDRFSAERTGGSVSTLTIQRTQQEDSAVYLCASSRRRGTNEQFFGPGTRLTVL.